A selection of T cell receptor beta chains follows, all from one sample in a study of T cell responses to AZD1222 COVID-19 vaccine. TCRdb keeps only in-frame clones here, not all; method: immunoSEQ multiplex PCR. Here the sample spans about 180,000 clones, 92% being singletons. The material sequenced was peripheral blood, taken 28 days after the second AZD1222 dose. These receptors were collected from an adult who received the AZD1222 COVID-19 vaccine. The CDR3 runs from the conserved cysteine through the conserved F or W. Fields, in order: V gene, D gene, clone size, J gene, CDR3 DNA, CDR3 protein. D genes are given only for firm matches. Clone sizes are given selectively: once, few, many, or a class where the clone is expanded.

>TRBV2|NA|NA|TRBJ2-7
TGTGCCAGCAAGGGAGAAAACGAGCAGTACTTC
CASKGENEQYF
>TRBV7-6|TRBD1|NA|TRBJ1-5
TGTGCCAGCAGCTTAGAACAGGGGCTTGATAGCAATCAGCCCCAGCATTTT
CASSLEQGLDSNQPQHF
>TRBV6-4|TRBD1|few|TRBJ1-1
TGTGCCAGCAGCTCCACAGGGGGAGGCACTGAAGCTTTCTTT
CASSSTGGGTEAFF
>TRBV9|TRBD2|once|TRBJ2-3
TGTGCCAGCAGCGTAGGTGGGACTAGTTATCCAGATACGCAGTATTTT
CASSVGGTSYPDTQYF
>TRBV19|TRBD2|once|TRBJ2-1
TGTGCCAGTAGTATTGGTAGCGGGAGTGATGAGCAGTTCTTC
CASSIGSGSDEQFF
>TRBV11-2|NA|NA|TRBJ2-5
TGTGCCAGCAGCTTAGAGACAGAGACCCAGTACTTC
CASSLETETQYF
>TRBV9|TRBD1|NA|TRBJ1-4
TGTGCCAGCAGCGTAGCTACAGGGGAGAGTGAAAAACTGTTTTTT
CASSVATGESEKLFF
>TRBV27|NA|NA|TRBJ2-2
TGTGCCAGCAGTTTAGGAGAGGGCGGGGAGCTGTTTTTT
CASSLGEGGELFF
>TRBV19|NA|NA|TRBJ1-2
TGTGCCAGTAGCCCCGACATAGGTAGCGGCTACACCTTC
CASSPDIGSGYTF
>TRBV5-1|TRBD1|NA|TRBJ1-2
TGCGCCAGCAGCTTGGGGGGGACAGGCTCCCATGGCTACACCTTC
CASSLGGTGSHGYTF
>TRBV30|NA|NA|TRBJ1-4
TGTGCCTGGAGGGAACCAACTAATGAAAAACTGTTTTTT
CAWREPTNEKLFF
>TRBV30|TRBD1|NA|TRBJ2-7
TGTGCCTCCTCCCCAGACAGGGCTAGCTCCTACGAGCAGTACTTC
CASSPDRASSYEQYF
>TRBV6-1|NA|NA|TRBJ2-1
TGTGCCAGCAGTGAAGGGGGGACAGGGCTCGGACTAGCTACCGATGAGCAGTTCTTC
CASSEGGTGLGLATDEQFF
>TRBV24-1|NA|NA|TRBJ2-1
TGTGCCACCAGCCGCCTCGGGGGGCTTGACAATGAGCAGTTCTTC
CATSRLGGLDNEQFF
>TRBV5-1|NA|NA|TRBJ1-3
TGCGCCAGCAGCTTGGGGGGAGACTCTGGAAACACCATATATTTT
CASSLGGDSGNTIYF
>TRBV4-1|TRBD1|NA|TRBJ2-2
TGCGCCAGCAGTCCCGGGACAGTCGGGGAGCTGTTTTTT
CASSPGTVGELFF
>TRBV30|NA|NA|TRBJ1-4
TGTGCCTGGAGTGGCGCAAAACTGTTTTTT
CAWSGAKLFF
>TRBV12-3/TRBV12-4|NA|NA|TRBJ2-3
TGTGCCAGCAGTTTGTTGGCAGATACGCAGTATTTT
CASSLLADTQYF
>TRBV30|NA|NA|TRBJ2-7
TGTGCCTGGACACGCGGACCTAATGGGGAGCAGTACTTC
CAWTRGPNGEQYF
>TRBV21-1|NA|NA|TRBJ1-1
TGTGCCAGCAGCAAAGCGTATATCGGCAGGGAGAACACTGAAGCTTTCTTT
CASSKAYIGRENTEAFF
>TRBV12-3/TRBV12-4|NA|NA|TRBJ1-1
TGTGCCAGCAGTTTAGTAGAGAACACTGAAGCTTTCTTT
CASSLVENTEAFF
>TRBV23-1|NA|NA|TRBJ1-2
TGCGCCAGCAGTCTGCCGAGGCCAGGGGATAAGAACTATGGCTACACCTTC
CASSLPRPGDKNYGYTF
>TRBV9|NA|NA|TRBJ2-7
TGTGCCAGCAGCGTAGACCCAGGACGGGGCTACGAGCAGTACTTC
CASSVDPGRGYEQYF
>TRBV5-1|NA|NA|TRBJ2-2
TGCGCCAGCAGCTTGGCTTCGGGGAACACCGGGGAGCTGTTTTTT
CASSLASGNTGELFF